What follows are 11 T cell receptor beta chains derived from one specimen sequenced in a study of shared T cell receptors in the human thymus. Method: immunoSEQ multiplex PCR; TCRdb's copy keeps in-frame clones and lacks some. The sample yields some 700,000 clones, roughly 85% seen once. These records were also assigned to another study, of human thymus T cells.

Sequencing was done on a sample of thymocytes. These receptor sequences come from a girl under three years old with a congenital heart defect.

This rearrangement joins TRBV6-1 to TRBJ1-4; TRBD1 aligns across 7 bases. The CDR3 has 18 amino acids. J lost 4 bases, V lost 0 bases, and 11 bases had no gene match. Germline-derived CDR1 and CDR2 are MNHNS and SASEGT. The CDR3 nucleotides are TGTGCCAGCAGTGAAGCAGGGAGACAGGGTTACGGTAATGAAAAACTGTTTTTT. Its translation is CASSEAGRQGYGNEKLFF.

The chain carries TRBV15 and TRBJ1-5; 10 nucleotides line up with TRBD1. Germline V gene sequence: CDR1 LNHNV, CDR2 YYDKDF (reference sequence). This CDR3 is 16 amino acids long. V lost 3 bases, J lost 5 bases, and 7 bases stayed unmatched. CDR3 in amino acids: CATSSRQGAAYQPQHF. The CDR3 nucleotides are TGTGCCACCAGCAGCCGACAGGGGGCGGCGTATCAGCCCCAGCATTTT. Complete variable domain (other parts from reference TRBV15 and TRBJ1-5): DAMVIQNPRYQVTQFGKPVTLSCSQTLNHNVMYWYQQKSSQAPKLLFHYYDKDFNNEADTPDNFQSRRPNTSFCFLDIRSPGLGDTAMYLCATSSRQGAAYQPQHFGDGTRLSIL.

The chain recombines TRBV27 with TRBJ2-2; D is uncertain. This CDR3 has 18 amino acids. CDR1 and CDR2 from the germline V gene are MNHEY and SMNVEV (reference sequence). V was trimmed by 1 base and J by 3 bases, leaving 18 bases between them. This chain's CDR3 is CASSLYIQTINDTGELFF. CDR3 coding DNA: TGTGCCAGCAGTTTATATATTCAGACAATTAACGACACCGGGGAGCTGTTTTTT.

This chain uses TRBV5-8 with TRBJ1-6; D gene unclear. Trimming shortened V by 6 bases and J by 9 bases, and 7 bases separated the two germline ends. CDR1 is SGHTS, CDR2 YDEGEE, per germline. CDR3 size: 11 residues. CDR3 amino acids: CASTPRSPLHF. The DNA for the CDR3 is TGTGCCAGCACCCCTCGTTCACCCCTCCACTTT. The full variable domain, its missing parts supplied by reference TRBV5-8 and TRBJ1-6, is EAGVTQSPTHLIKTRGQQATLRCSPISGHTSVYWYQQALGLGLQFLLWYDEGEERNRGNFPPRFSGRQFPNYSSELNVNALELEDSALYLCASTPRSPLHFGNGTRLTVT.

The rearrangement uses TRBV6-1 and TRBJ1-5, with 10 nucleotides matching TRBD1. After removal of 2 bases from V and 0 bases from J, the junction contained 13 bases not matched to a gene. Per the germline V gene, CDR1 is MNHNS and CDR2 is SASEGT. The CDR3 has 20 residues. The CDR3 region has the DNA TGTGCCAGCAGTGAAAAATGGGGTCGGGACAGGGGCCATAGCAATCAGCCCCAGCATTTT. Its translation: CASSEKWGRDRGHSNQPQHF.

The chain combines TRBV7-6 with TRBJ2-3, with 10 bases lining up with TRBD2. The CDR3 covers 15 residues. Germline V lookup: CDR1 SGHVS, CDR2 FNYEAQ. The V and J ends lost 3 bases and 3 bases, in that order; junction bases with no gene match: 3. CDR3 sequence (DNA): TGTGCCAGCAGCTTTAGTAGCGGGGGGACAGATACGCAGTATTTT. Residues: CASSFSSGGTDTQYF.

V gene TRBV5-5 combines with J gene TRBJ1-2; TRBD1 is a possible D gene (6 bases). The germline CDR1 and CDR2 sequences are SGHKS and YYEKEE (reference sequence). V was pared by 3 bases and J by 5 bases, with 17 bases between. The CDR3 has 15 amino acids. This chain's CDR3 is CASSSHHRDRYGYTF. DNA for the CDR3: TGTGCCAGCAGCTCGCACCACAGGGATAGGTATGGCTACACCTTC.

V gene TRBV30 combines with J gene TRBJ1-1; D might be TRBD1 (6 bases). V lost 4 bases to trimming and J lost 5 bases, with 17 bases between them. The CDR3 runs 14 residues. From germline, CDR1 is GTSNPN and CDR2 SVGIG (reference sequence). The CDR3 loop reads CAWISKGEKTEAFF. The CDR3 DNA sequence: TGTGCCTGGATCTCAAAGGGGGAGAAAACTGAAGCTTTCTTT.

The chain has TRBV30 and TRBJ2-3; a possible D gene is TRBD1 (6 bases). V lost 4 bases and J 5 bases, leaving 10 bases between the germline ends. The CDR3 runs 12 residues. The germline V gene encodes CDR1 GTSNPN and CDR2 SVGIG (reference sequence). CDR3 DNA sequence: TGTGCCTGGATAGCCAGGGGAGATACGCAGTATTTT. Encoded protein: CAWIARGDTQYF. Supplemented by reference TRBV30 and TRBJ2-3, the full variable domain reads SQTIHQWPATLVQPVGSPLSLECTVEGTSNPNLYWYRQAAGRGLQLLFYSVGIGQISSEVPQNLSASRPQDRQFILSSKKLLLSDSGFYLCAWIARGDTQYFGPGTRLTVL.

The chain uses TRBV6-5 and TRBJ1-2; tentative D call: TRBD1 (5 bases). Looked up from germline, CDR1 is MNHEY and CDR2 is SVGAGI. This CDR3 is 15 amino acids long. Deletions cut 4 bases from V and 4 bases from J, with 16 bases between. CDR3 in amino acids: CASSLGQGRVYGYTF. The CDR3 nucleotides read TGTGCCAGCAGTTTGGGTCAGGGAAGGGTCTATGGCTACACCTTC.

This chain joins TRBV29-1 and TRBJ2-7, with 8 bases matching TRBD2. Unmatched junction bases numbered 18, after V lost 4 bases and J lost 1 base. Looked up from germline, CDR1 is SQVTM and CDR2 is ANQGSEA. The CDR3 sequence is 18 residues long. The CDR3, as DNA: TGCAGCGTTGTACCACCCATCGGGCGGGGGGCCAAATCCTACGAGCAGTACTTC. It codes for CSVVPPIGRGAKSYEQYF.